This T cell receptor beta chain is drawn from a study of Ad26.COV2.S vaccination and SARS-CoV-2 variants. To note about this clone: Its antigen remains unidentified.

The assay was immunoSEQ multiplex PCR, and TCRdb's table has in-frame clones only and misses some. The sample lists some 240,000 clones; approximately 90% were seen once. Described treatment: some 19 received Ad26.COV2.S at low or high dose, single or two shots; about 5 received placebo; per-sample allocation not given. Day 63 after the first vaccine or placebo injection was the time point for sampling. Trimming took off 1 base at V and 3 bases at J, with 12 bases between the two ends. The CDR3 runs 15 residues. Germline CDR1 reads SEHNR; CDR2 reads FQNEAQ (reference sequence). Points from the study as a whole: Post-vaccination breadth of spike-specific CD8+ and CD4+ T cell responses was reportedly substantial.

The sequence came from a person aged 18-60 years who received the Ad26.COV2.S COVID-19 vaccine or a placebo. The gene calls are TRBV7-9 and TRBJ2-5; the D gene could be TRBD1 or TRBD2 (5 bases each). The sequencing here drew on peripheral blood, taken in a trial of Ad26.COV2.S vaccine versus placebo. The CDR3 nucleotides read TGTGCCAGCAGCTTAGGGCCAGGGACGGAAGAGACCCAGTACTTC. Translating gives CASSLGPGTEETQYF.